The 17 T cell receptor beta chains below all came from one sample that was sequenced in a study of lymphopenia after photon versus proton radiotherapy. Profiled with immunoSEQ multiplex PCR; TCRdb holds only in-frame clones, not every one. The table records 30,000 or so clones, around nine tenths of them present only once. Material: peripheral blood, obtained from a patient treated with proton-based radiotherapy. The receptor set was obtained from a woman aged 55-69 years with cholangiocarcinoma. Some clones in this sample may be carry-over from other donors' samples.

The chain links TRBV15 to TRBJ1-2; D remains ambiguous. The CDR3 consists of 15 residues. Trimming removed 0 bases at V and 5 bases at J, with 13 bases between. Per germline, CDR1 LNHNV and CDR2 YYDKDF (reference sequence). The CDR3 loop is CATSRELVGPYGYTF. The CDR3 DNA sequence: TGTGCCACCAGCAGAGAACTGGTAGGGCCTTATGGCTACACCTTC. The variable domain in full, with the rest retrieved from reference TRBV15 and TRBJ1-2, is DAMVIQNPRYQVTQFGKPVTLSCSQTLNHNVMYWYQQKSSQAPKLLFHYYDKDFNNEADTPDNFQSRRPNTSFCFLDIRSPGLGDTAMYLCATSRELVGPYGYTFGSGTRLTVV.

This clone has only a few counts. This CDR3 is CSVEVGSGYEQYF. The CDR3 DNA reads as TGCAGCGTTGAGGTAGGGTCTGGATACGAGCAGTACTTC. This chain connects TRBV29-1 to TRBJ2-7; D ambiguous. The CDR3 runs 13 residues. Trimming shortened V by 3 bases and J by 4 bases, and 13 bases separated the two germline ends. The germline gives CDR1 SQVTM, CDR2 ANQGSEA.

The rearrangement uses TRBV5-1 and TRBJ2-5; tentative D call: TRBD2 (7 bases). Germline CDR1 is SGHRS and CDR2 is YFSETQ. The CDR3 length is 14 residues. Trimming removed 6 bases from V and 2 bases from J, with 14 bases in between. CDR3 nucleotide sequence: TGCGCCAGCAAAGGGGGGGCCACTCAAGAGACCCAGTACTTC. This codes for CASKGGATQETQYF. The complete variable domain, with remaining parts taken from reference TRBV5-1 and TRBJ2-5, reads KAGVTQTPRYLIKTRGQQVTLSCSPISGHRSVSWYQQTPGQGLQFLFEYFSETQRNKGNFPGRFSGRQFSNSRSEMNVSTLELGDSALYLCASKGGATQETQYFGPGTRLLVL.

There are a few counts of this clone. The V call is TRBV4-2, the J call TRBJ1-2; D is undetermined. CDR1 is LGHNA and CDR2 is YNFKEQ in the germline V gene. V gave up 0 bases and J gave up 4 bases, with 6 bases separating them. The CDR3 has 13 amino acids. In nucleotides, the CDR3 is TGTGCCAGCAGCCAAGACGGAAGCTATGGCTACACCTTC. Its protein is CASSQDGSYGYTF.

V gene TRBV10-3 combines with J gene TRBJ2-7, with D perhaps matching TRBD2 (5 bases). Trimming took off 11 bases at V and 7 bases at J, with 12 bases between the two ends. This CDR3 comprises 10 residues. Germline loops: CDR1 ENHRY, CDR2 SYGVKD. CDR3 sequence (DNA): TGTGCCGCGGGTTTCGGTGAGCAGTACTTC. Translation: CAAGFGEQYF.

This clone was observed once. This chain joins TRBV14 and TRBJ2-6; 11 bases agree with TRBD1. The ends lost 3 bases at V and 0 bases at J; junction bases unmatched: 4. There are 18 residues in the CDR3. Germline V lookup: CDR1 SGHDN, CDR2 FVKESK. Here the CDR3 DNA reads TGTGCCAGCAGCCACTGGACAGGGGGCTTCTCTGGGGCCAACGTCCTGACTTTC. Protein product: CASSHWTGGFSGANVLTF.

CDR3 nucleotides: TGCGCCAGCAGCCCCAGTACTAGTTACCCAGATACGCAGTATTTT. It codes for CASSPSTSYPDTQYF. The chain has TRBV5-1 and TRBJ2-3; TRBD2 is a possible D gene (5 bases). Germline assignment: CDR1 SGHRS and CDR2 YFSETQ. The ends were cut back, 4 bases at V and 4 bases at J, with 16 bases in the middle. The CDR3 contains 15 residues. Variable domain in full (rest from reference TRBV5-1 and TRBJ2-3): KAGVTQTPRYLIKTRGQQVTLSCSPISGHRSVSWYQQTPGQGLQFLFEYFSETQRNKGNFPGRFSGRQFSNSRSEMNVSTLELGDSALYLCASSPSTSYPDTQYFGPGTRLTVL.

CDR3: CASSYRAGAAYEQYF. CDR3 sequence (DNA): TGCGCCAGCAGCTACCGGGCGGGGGCAGCCTACGAGCAGTACTTC. The chain has TRBV5-1 and TRBJ2-7, with D perhaps TRBD2 (7 bases). The germline V gene encodes CDR1 SGHRS and CDR2 YFSETQ. This CDR3 contains 15 residues. Trimming removed 3 bases at V and 2 bases at J, with 15 bases between.

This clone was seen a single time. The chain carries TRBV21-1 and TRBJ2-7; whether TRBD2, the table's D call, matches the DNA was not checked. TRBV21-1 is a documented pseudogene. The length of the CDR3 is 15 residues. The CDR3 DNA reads TGTGCCAGCAGCAAAGAACAAGCGGGGGGTTACGAGCAGTACTTC. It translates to CASSKEQAGGYEQYF.

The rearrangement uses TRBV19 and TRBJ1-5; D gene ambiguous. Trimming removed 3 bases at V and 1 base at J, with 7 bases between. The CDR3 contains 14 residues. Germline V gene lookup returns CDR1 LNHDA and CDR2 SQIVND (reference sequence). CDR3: CASSIRESNQPQHF. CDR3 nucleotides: TGTGCCAGTAGTATTCGGGAGAGCAATCAGCCCCAGCATTTT.

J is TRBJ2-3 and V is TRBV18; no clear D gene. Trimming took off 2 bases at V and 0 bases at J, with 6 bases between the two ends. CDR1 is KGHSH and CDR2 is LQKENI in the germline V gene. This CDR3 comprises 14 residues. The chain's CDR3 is CASSPSPSTDTQYF. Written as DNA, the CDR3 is TGTGCCAGCTCACCAAGTCCCAGCACAGATACGCAGTATTTT.

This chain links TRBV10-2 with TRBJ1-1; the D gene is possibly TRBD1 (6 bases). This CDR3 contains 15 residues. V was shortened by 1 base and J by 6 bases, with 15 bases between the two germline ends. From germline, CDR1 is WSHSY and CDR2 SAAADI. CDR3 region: CASSEFGGGVAEAFF. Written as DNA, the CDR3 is TGCGCCAGCAGTGAGTTCGGAGGGGGTGTGGCTGAAGCTTTCTTT.

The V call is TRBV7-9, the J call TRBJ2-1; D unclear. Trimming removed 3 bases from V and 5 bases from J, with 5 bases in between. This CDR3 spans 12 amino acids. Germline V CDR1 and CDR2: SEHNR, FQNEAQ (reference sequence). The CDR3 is CASSFRNNEQFF. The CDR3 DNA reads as TGTGCCAGCAGCTTTCGGAACAATGAGCAGTTCTTC. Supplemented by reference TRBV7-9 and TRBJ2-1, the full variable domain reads DTGVSQNPRHKITKRGQNVTFRCDPISEHNRLYWYRQTLGQGPEFLTYFQNEAQLEKSRLLSDRFSAERPKGSFSTLEIQRTEQGDSAMYLCASSFRNNEQFFGPGTRLTVL.

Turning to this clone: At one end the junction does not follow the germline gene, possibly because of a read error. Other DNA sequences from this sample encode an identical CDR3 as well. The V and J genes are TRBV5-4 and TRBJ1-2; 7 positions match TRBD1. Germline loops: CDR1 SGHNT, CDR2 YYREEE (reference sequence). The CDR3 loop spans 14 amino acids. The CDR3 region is CASSSSDRTYGYTF. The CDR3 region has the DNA TGCGCCAGCAGCTCCTCGGACAGGACCTATGGCTACACCTTC.

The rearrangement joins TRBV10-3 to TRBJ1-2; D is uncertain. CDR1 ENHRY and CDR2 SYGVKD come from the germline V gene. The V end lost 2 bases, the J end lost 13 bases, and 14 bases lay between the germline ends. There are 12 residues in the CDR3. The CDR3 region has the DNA TGTGCCATCAGTGAGGCCGGACCGCCACGCACCTTC. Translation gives CAISEAGPPRTF.

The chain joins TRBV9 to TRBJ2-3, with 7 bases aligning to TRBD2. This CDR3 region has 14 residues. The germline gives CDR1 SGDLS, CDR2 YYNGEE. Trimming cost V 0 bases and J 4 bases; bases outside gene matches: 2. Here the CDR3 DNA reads TGTGCCAGCAGCGTAGACCTAGCGGCAGATACGCAGTATTTT. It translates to CASSVDLAADTQYF.

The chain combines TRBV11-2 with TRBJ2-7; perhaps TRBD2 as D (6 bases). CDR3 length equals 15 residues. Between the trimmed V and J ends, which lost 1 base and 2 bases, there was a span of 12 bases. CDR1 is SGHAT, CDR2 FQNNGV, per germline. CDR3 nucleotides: TGTGCCAGCAGCTTAGCAGTGGGGGGAACCTACGAGCAGTACTTC. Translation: CASSLAVGGTYEQYF.